This TCR beta chain is from a study of T cells after yellow fever vaccination. General observations from the study: One caveat is that FACS-sorted repertoires could contain abundant clonotypes contaminating from the bulk population. It was the secondary response that reached its peak faster, day 5 versus 15, but it was weaker. Boosting was followed by the reappearance of most primary-vaccination clones (approximately 95% CD4, about 88% CD8).

The germline V gene has CDR1 MNHEY and CDR2 SVGEGT. The CDR3 contains 14 residues. The V segment lost 5 bases and the J segment 5 bases; nucleotides outside the gene matches: 7. 5'RACE template switching generated TCR cDNA, adding a universal primer site and UMIs. Each CDR3 protein gets one entry after TCRdb re-called the 5' RACE reads with MiXCR. This table has almost 600,000 distinct CDR3 sequences, roughly 13% appearing once. This clonotype was found a few times. Its antigen remains unknown. Sequences were derived from PBMCs, sampled on the day of the yellow fever booster vaccination. This clonotype was sampled from a man aged 25 to 40 who received the YFV17D yellow fever vaccine. This sequence joins TRBV6-2 or TRBV6-3 and TRBJ2-7, with TRBD2 matching 9 bases. The CDR3, as DNA: TGTGCCAGCAGTAAGTCTAGCGGGAATAACGAGCAGTACTTC. Residues: CASSKSSGNNEQYF.